Each of the 31 T cell receptor beta chains below was sequenced from the same sample in a study of CD8 T cells in ankylosing spondylitis (dated by TCRdb to the late 2010s). Library prep was done by 5' RACE. The run used an Illumina HiSeq 2500. TCRdb trimmed the raw reads at Q25, called clones with MiXCR and kept productive beta chains. Rows merge per CDR3 protein into single entries with the most common DNA and genes. This sample gives around 330,000 distinct CDR3 sequences in total; more than 9% of them show up just once. The leading ten clones occupy around 10% of the sample. Sequenced input: blood, either unsorted or a sorted T cell fraction (not recorded which). Receptor source: a female donor with ankylosing spondylitis or in good health (not recorded which).

In its sample, this clonotype was seen a few times. The chain is built from TRBV20-1 and TRBJ1-2; D is ambiguous. V was shortened by 2 bases and J by 4 bases, with 14 bases between the two germline ends. The CDR3 contains 14 residues. Germline V CDR1 and CDR2: DFQATT, SNEGSKA (reference sequence). The CDR3 sequence: CSARWSPSGYGYTF. The CDR3 coding sequence is TGCAGTGCTAGATGGTCACCCTCTGGCTATGGCTACACCTTC.

This clonotype was counted a few times. J is TRBJ2-3 and V is TRBV5-1; 11 positions agree with TRBD2. The germline V gene has CDR1 SGHRS and CDR2 YFSETQ. The CDR3 sequence is 18 residues long. V trimming: 0 bases; J trimming: 6 bases; junction bases outside the gene matches: 12. CDR3 loop: CASSLASASGGRSDTQYF. Here the CDR3 DNA reads TGCGCCAGCAGCTTGGCCTCGGCTAGCGGGGGGAGAAGTGATACGCAGTATTTT.

This clonotype came up many times. CDR3 sequence reads: CAISESPQETQYF. DNA of the CDR3: TGTGCCATCAGTGAGTCCCCCCAAGAGACCCAGTACTTC. The chain carries TRBV10-3 and TRBJ2-5, with no clear D. Germline V gives CDR1 ENHRY, CDR2 SYGVKD. The CDR3 extends over 13 amino acids. Trimming pared 0 bases from V and 1 base from J, leaving 3 bases between.

This chain uses TRBV11-2 with TRBJ1-3; D is unclear. This CDR3 comprises 17 residues. Between the trimmed V and J ends, which lost 4 bases and 0 bases, there was a span of 16 bases. Germline values: CDR1 SGHAT, CDR2 FQNNGV. For the CDR3, the DNA is TGTGCCAGCAGCTCCATGGGTCGGGGTGCCTCTGGAAACACCATATATTTT. It translates to CASSSMGRGASGNTIYF.

This clonotype occurred a few times. The chain employs TRBV18 and TRBJ1-2, with unresolved D. The CDR3 sequence is 12 residues long. Trimming stripped 3 bases from V and 7 bases from J, with 9 bases between. CDR1 is KGHSH and CDR2 is LQKENI in the germline V gene. This chain's CDR3 is CASSPALGGYTF. The CDR3 nucleotides read TGTGCCAGCTCACCTGCGCTCGGTGGCTACACCTTC.

A note on this clonotype: A much larger clone sits a single nucleotide away, making a read error possible. The chain is built from TRBV2 and TRBJ1-1; unclear D gene. CDR3 length equals 15 residues. Trimming left V 7 bases short and J 2 bases short, with 17 bases between. Looked up from germline, CDR1 is SNHLY and CDR2 is FYNNEI. The CDR3 sequence: CASMGLRLSNTEAFF. CDR3 DNA sequence: TGTGCCAGCATGGGTCTACGCCTTAGTAACACTGAAGCTTTCTTT.

This clonotype has ten or more counts. The chain recombines TRBV20-1 with TRBJ1-4; 7 bases match TRBD1. V dropped 6 bases and J dropped 8; count of bases not matched to a gene: 9. CDR1 and CDR2 (germline): DFQATT, SNEGSKA (reference sequence). The CDR3 spans 13 residues. This chain's CDR3 is CSAQGRGPEKLFF. The CDR3 DNA follows: TGCAGTGCCCAAGGGAGGGGGCCCGAAAAACTGTTTTTT.

At least ten counts were recorded for this clonotype. V and J are TRBV12-3 or TRBV12-4 and TRBJ2-1; 13 bases are a match to TRBD2. Trimming took 7 bases from V and 7 from J; bases not matched to a gene: 7. This CDR3 is 15 amino acids long. Here the CDR3 reads CASTLGLAGRNEQFF. CDR3 sequence (DNA): TGTGCCAGCACCCTGGGACTAGCGGGACGGAATGAGCAGTTCTTC.

This chain joins TRBV20-1 and TRBJ1-1; D is undetermined. CDR1 and CDR2 (germline): DFQATT, SNEGSKA (reference sequence). V was cut by 4 bases and J by 3 bases, with 3 bases left in between. The CDR3 runs 10 residues. The CDR3 loop is CSATDTEAFF. The CDR3 DNA reads TGCAGTGCTACCGACACTGAAGCTTTCTTT.

To note about this clonotype: One end of the junction does not line up with germline, which may come from a read error. V and J are TRBV10-3 and TRBJ1-1; tentative D call: TRBD1 (6 bases). Germline values: CDR1 ENHRY, CDR2 SYGVKD. The CDR3 contains 19 residues. The CDR3 DNA is TGTACCATCAGTTTATATCAGGGATCGGCAGGGGCGAGCTCCACTGAAGCTTTCTTT. This gives the protein CTISLYQGSAGASSTEAFF.

V and J are TRBV30 and TRBJ2-4; 9 bases agree with TRBD2. This CDR3 has 14 residues. Trimming removed 4 bases from V and 6 bases from J; junction bases left unmatched: 7. The V gene's germline CDR1 is GTSNPN and CDR2 SVGIG (reference sequence). In DNA form, the CDR3 reads TGTGCCTGGATGGAGCGGGGGGCCCGAAACATTCAGTACTTC. Protein product: CAWMERGARNIQYF.

This clonotype was detected a few times. The V and J genes are TRBV5-1 and TRBJ1-1; D may be TRBD1 (5 bases). The V and J ends lost 0 bases and 3 bases respectively, with 9 bases between them. This CDR3 contains 14 residues. CDR1 is SGHRS and CDR2 is YFSETQ in the germline V gene. The CDR3 DNA reads as TGCGCCAGCAGCTTGGCCGGGGCCGACACTGAAGCTTTCTTT. It yields the protein CASSLAGADTEAFF.

This clonotype was detected many times. The chain couples TRBV5-1 to TRBJ1-2; maybe TRBD1 (5 bases). From germline, CDR1 is SGHRS and CDR2 YFSETQ. The germline V and J ends were trimmed by 3 bases and 6 bases, with 9 bases remaining between them. This CDR3 has 12 residues. CDR3 coding DNA: TGCGCCAGCAGCTCAGCAGGGCATGGCTACACCTTC. As protein: CASSSAGHGYTF.

Ten or more counts support this clonotype. This chain links TRBV5-6 with TRBJ1-5, with D possibly being TRBD1 (6 bases). Germline CDR1 and CDR2: SGHDT and YYEEEE. The V end lost 3 bases, the J end lost 6 bases, and 16 bases lay between the germline ends. The CDR3 runs 15 residues. The CDR3 DNA reads as TGTGCCAGCAGCTGGGGGGGGGCTTGGGGTCAGCCCCAGCATTTT. As protein: CASSWGGAWGQPQHF.

This clonotype was observed at least ten times. The chain uses TRBV20-1 and TRBJ1-1; TRBD1 is a possible D gene (5 bases). Germline V gives CDR1 DFQATT, CDR2 SNEGSKA (reference sequence). There are 11 residues in the CDR3. Trimming left V 3 bases short and J 6 bases short, with 8 bases between. CDR3 region: CSARLGAEAFF. The CDR3 bases are TGCAGTGCTAGGCTGGGGGCTGAAGCTTTCTTT.

In this sample, this clonotype turned up many times. The CDR3 sequence: CASTLSGDTQYF. DNA for the CDR3: TGTGCCAGCACACTTTCTGGAGATACGCAGTATTTT. This chain uses TRBV6-6 with TRBJ2-3; D not certain. CDR1 and CDR2 (germline): MNHNY, SVGAGI (reference sequence). The CDR3 is 12 amino acids. The V end lost 7 bases, the J end lost 5 bases, and 10 bases lay between the germline ends.

This clonotype has just a few counts. Mismatch with germline at one junction end may stem from a read error. J is TRBJ2-5 and V is TRBV20-1, with TRBD2 matching over 14 bases. The V gene's germline CDR1 is DFQATT and CDR2 SNEGSKA (reference sequence). The length of the CDR3 is 17 residues. CDR3 sequence (DNA): TGCTGTGCTTTCGGACTAGCGGGGGGCCGGTCCCCAGAGACCCAGTACTTC. This encodes CCAFGLAGGRSPETQYF.

This clonotype has just a few counts. This rearrangement joins TRBV5-1 to TRBJ2-2; 7 positions agree with TRBD1. This CDR3 has 17 residues. Unmatched junction bases numbered 9, after V lost 0 bases and J lost 4 bases. The germline V gene encodes CDR1 SGHRS and CDR2 YFSETQ. CDR3 sequence (DNA): TGCGCCAGCAGCTTGGATGGGACAGCCTCGAGCACCGGGGAGCTGTTTTTT. Translated, it gives CASSLDGTASSTGELFF. The full variable domain, its missing parts supplied by reference TRBV5-1 and TRBJ2-2, is KAGVTQTPRYLIKTRGQQVTLSCSPISGHRSVSWYQQTPGQGLQFLFEYFSETQRNKGNFPGRFSGRQFSNSRSEMNVSTLELGDSALYLCASSLDGTASSTGELFFGEGSRLTVL.

This clonotype was counted only a few times. The chain links TRBV14 to TRBJ1-1, with a weak D call TRBD1 (5 bases). Germline V gene sequence: CDR1 SGHDN, CDR2 FVKESK. The CDR3 totals 15 residues. Between the trimmed V and J ends, which lost 3 bases and 1 base, there was a span of 12 bases. The CDR3 sequence: CASSQGGTANTEAFF. As DNA, the CDR3 is TGTGCCAGCAGCCAGGGGGGTACAGCGAACACTGAAGCTTTCTTT.

This clonotype has ten or more counts. The rearrangement links TRBV29-1 to TRBJ2-7; D unclear. The CDR3 has 13 amino acids. V was pared by 4 bases and J by 3 bases, with 13 bases between. CDR1 is SQVTM and CDR2 is ANQGSEA in the germline V gene. This CDR3 reads CSVAKGQNYEQYF. The CDR3 DNA reads TGCAGCGTTGCCAAGGGCCAAAACTACGAGCAGTACTTC.

This clonotype was counted many times. The CDR3 DNA reads as TGCGCCAGCAGCTTTCTGGCGCGGGACACTAGGTCCGGGGAGCTGTTTTTT. Its translation is CASSFLARDTRSGELFF. V and J are TRBV5-1 and TRBJ2-2; D may correspond to TRBD1 or TRBD2 (6 bases each). Germline V gene lookup returns CDR1 SGHRS and CDR2 YFSETQ. Trimming took 2 bases from V and 6 from J, leaving 20 bases between them. This CDR3 region has 17 residues.

CDR3 DNA sequence: TGCAGTGCCCGGACCATGAACACCGGGGAGCTGTTTTTT. It yields the protein CSARTMNTGELFF. The chain links TRBV20-1 to TRBJ2-2; D remains ambiguous. V was trimmed by 6 bases and J by 1 base, leaving 9 bases between them. The CDR3 is made up of 13 amino acids. Per germline, CDR1 DFQATT and CDR2 SNEGSKA (reference sequence).

This clonotype was seen at least ten times. This chain connects TRBV7-2 to TRBJ2-5; D assignment may be TRBD1 or TRBD2 (5 bases each). V was pared by 2 bases and J by 1 base, with 11 bases between. CDR1 and CDR2 (germline): SGHTA, FQGNSA. The CDR3 contains 15 residues. The CDR3 sequence is CASSLQPGPQETQYF. Here the CDR3 DNA reads TGTGCCAGCAGCTTACAGCCGGGACCCCAAGAGACCCAGTACTTC.

This clonotype was recorded at least ten times. The chain employs TRBV20-1 and TRBJ2-7; D call uncertain. The CDR3 consists of 9 residues. In germline, CDR1 is DFQATT, CDR2 SNEGSKA (reference sequence). Trimming took 5 bases from V and 4 from J, leaving 3 bases between them. The CDR3 spells CSAGYEQYF. In nucleotides, the CDR3 is TGCAGTGCTGGGTACGAGCAGTACTTC.

Here the CDR3 reads CASGPRTGANYGYTF. CDR3 nucleotide sequence: TGTGCCAGCGGACCTCGGACAGGGGCAAACTATGGCTACACCTTC. The gene calls are TRBV5-5 and TRBJ1-2; 9 nucleotides agree with TRBD1. The V and J ends lost 7 bases and 2 bases, in that order; junction bases with no gene match: 9. In germline, CDR1 is SGHKS, CDR2 YYEKEE (reference sequence). The CDR3 is 15 residues long. Based on the CDR3 plus reference TRBV5-5 and TRBJ1-2, the full variable domain is DAGVTQSPTHLIKTRGQQVTLRCSPISGHKSVSWYQQVLGQGPQFIFQYYEKEERGRGNFPDRFSARQFPNYSSELNVNALLLGDSALYLCASGPRTGANYGYTFGSGTRLTVV.

This clonotype was seen repeatedly, ten times or more. The rearrangement links TRBV25-1 to TRBJ1-1; no clear D. The germline V gene encodes CDR1 MGHDK and CDR2 SYGVNS. The germline V and J ends were trimmed by 1 base and 6 bases, with 9 bases remaining between them. This CDR3 contains 13 residues. CDR3 coding DNA: TGTGCCAGCAGTGAATCAGGTCAAGCTGAAGCTTTCTTT. It specifies CASSESGQAEAFF.

This clonotype was counted many times. This chain connects TRBV6-2 or TRBV6-3 to TRBJ2-1, with 10 bases aligning to TRBD2. Germline V lookup: CDR1 MNHEY, CDR2 SVGEGT. CDR3 length: 15 residues. V shed 5 bases and J 2 bases; nucleotides not matched to a gene: 3. CDR3 sequence reads: CASSIGLAAYNEQFF. DNA for the CDR3: TGTGCCAGCAGTATTGGACTAGCGGCCTACAATGAGCAGTTCTTC.

The V and J genes are TRBV3-1 and TRBJ2-2, with D perhaps matching TRBD2 (6 bases). The CDR3 runs to 14 residues. Germline lookup yields CDR1 LGHDT and CDR2 YNNKEL (reference sequence). Trimming shortened V by 1 base and J by 5 bases, and 8 bases separated the two germline ends. The CDR3: CASSQARGTGELFF. Here the CDR3 DNA reads TGTGCCAGCAGCCAAGCTCGGGGGACCGGGGAGCTGTTTTTT. The whole variable domain, remainder taken from reference TRBV3-1 and TRBJ2-2, is DTAVSQTPKYLVTQMGNDKSIKCEQNLGHDTMYWYKQDSKKFLKIMFSYNNKELIINETVPNRFSPKSPDKAHLNLHINSLELGDSAVYFCASSQARGTGELFFGEGSRLTVL.

This clonotype was detected only a few times. This chain links TRBV5-1 with TRBJ1-2; 7 positions agree with TRBD1. The V segment lost 0 bases and the J segment 5 bases; nucleotides outside the gene matches: 1. In germline, CDR1 is SGHRS, CDR2 YFSETQ. The CDR3 sequence is 13 residues long. The DNA for the CDR3 is TGCGCCAGCAGCTTGGGGGACAGATATGGCTACACCTTC. Translating gives CASSLGDRYGYTF.

This rearrangement joins TRBV12-3 or TRBV12-4 to TRBJ2-2, with D hard to call. With 6 bases removed from V and 7 bases from J, the gap between germline ends came to 18 bases. There are 15 residues in the CDR3. The CDR3 DNA follows: TGTGCCAGCAGAAGGGTGGTCAGAGTTATCGGGGAGCTGTTTTTT. Its translation: CASRRVVRVIGELFF.

On this clonotype: One base away lies a much larger clone, so this may be a sequencing read error. The J gene is TRBJ2-7, the V gene TRBV20-1; the D is unclear. Germline V lookup: CDR1 DFQATT, CDR2 SNEGSKA (reference sequence). Trimming removed 6 bases at V and 6 bases at J, with 21 bases between. The CDR3 runs 14 residues. CDR3 in DNA: TGCAGTGCCCCGATCCCCCAAGATTTCTGCGAGCAGTACTTC. Translation: CSAPIPQDFCEQYF.